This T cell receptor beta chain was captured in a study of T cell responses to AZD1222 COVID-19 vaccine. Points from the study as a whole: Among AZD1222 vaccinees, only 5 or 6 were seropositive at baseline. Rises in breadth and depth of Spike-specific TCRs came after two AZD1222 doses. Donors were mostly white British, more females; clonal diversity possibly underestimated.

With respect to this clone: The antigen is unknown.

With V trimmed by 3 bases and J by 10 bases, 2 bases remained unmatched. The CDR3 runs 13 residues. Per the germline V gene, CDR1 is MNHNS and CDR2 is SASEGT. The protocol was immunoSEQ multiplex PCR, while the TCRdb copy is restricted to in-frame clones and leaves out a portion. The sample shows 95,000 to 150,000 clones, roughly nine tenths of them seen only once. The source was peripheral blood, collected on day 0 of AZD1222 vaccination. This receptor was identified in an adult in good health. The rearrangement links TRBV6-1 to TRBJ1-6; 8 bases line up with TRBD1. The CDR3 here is CASSETGESPLHF. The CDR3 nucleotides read TGTGCCAGCAGTGAGACAGGGGAATCACCCCTCCACTTT.